This T cell receptor (beta chain) emerged from a study of blood T cells in healthy people across ages. For the second PCR, which ran for 7 to 11 cycles, a sample-barcoded 5' primer and a J-beta primer mix were used. TCRdb used MiXCR to reprocess the 5' RACE reads, holding one entry per CDR3 protein. Of 1.2 million to 1.5 million distinct CDR3 sequences listed, around 59% are singletons. The V end was cut by 10 bases, the J end by 2 bases, with 9 bases between. CDR3 size: 11 residues. CDR1 and CDR2 (germline): MNHEY, SVGAGI. In its sample, this clonotype was seen a few times. The TCR was taken from a man in his late teens or twenties in good health. The source material was blood. This chain joins TRBV6-5 and TRBJ2-7; D possibly uses TRBD1 or TRBD2 (5 bases each). The CDR3 here is CATMGAYEQYF. The CDR3 nucleotides are TGTGCCACCATGGGGGCCTACGAGCAGTACTTC.